A selection of T cell receptor beta chains follows, all from one sample in a study of cytomegalovirus exposure and HLA in healthy donors. The data were produced by immunoSEQ multiplex PCR, yet TCRdb's version contains in-frame clones alone and is incomplete. The table records some 130,000 clones, 80% of them present only once. The sequenced material came from PBMCs. The receptors here all came from a man aged 40-55 years in good health and CMV-seronegative. CDR3s include the opening cysteine and the closing phenylalanine or tryptophan. Fields, in order: D gene, J gene, clone size, V gene, CDR3 DNA, CDR3 protein. A D gene is named only where the DNA matches it firmly. Not every row has a clone size; where given, it reads once, few, many or a size class.

d_gene: NA; j_gene: TRBJ2-1; abundance: NA; v_gene: TRBV27; CDR3nt: TGTGCCAGCAGTTTCCCCTCCTCCTACAATGAGCAGTTCTTC; CDR3aa: CASSFPSSYNEQFF
d_gene: TRBD2; j_gene: TRBJ2-1; abundance: NA; v_gene: TRBV6-7; CDR3nt: TGTGCCAGCAGTTACGTTAGCGGGATAGCGCAGTTCTTC; CDR3aa: CASSYVSGIAQFF
d_gene: NA; j_gene: TRBJ1-6; abundance: NA; v_gene: TRBV2; CDR3nt: TGTGCCAGCAGTGTGGGCAGGGATTCACCCCTCCACTTT; CDR3aa: CASSVGRDSPLHF
d_gene: TRBD2; j_gene: TRBJ2-5; abundance: NA; v_gene: TRBV5-4; CDR3nt: TGTGCCAGCAGCTTGGAAGGGAGGCGCGGGGGAGAGACCCAGTACTTC; CDR3aa: CASSLEGRRGGETQYF
d_gene: NA; j_gene: TRBJ1-6; abundance: NA; v_gene: TRBV7-9; CDR3nt: TGTGCCAGCAGCTCCCCGGTCGGGGCCTATAATTCACCCCTCCACTTT; CDR3aa: CASSSPVGAYNSPLHF
d_gene: NA; j_gene: TRBJ2-1; abundance: NA; v_gene: TRBV29-1; CDR3nt: TGCAGCGTTGATACAGGGCTCCACAATGAGCAGTTCTTC; CDR3aa: CSVDTGLHNEQFF
d_gene: NA; j_gene: TRBJ2-2; abundance: few; v_gene: TRBV5-1; CDR3nt: TGCGCCAGCAGCTTGCAGGGGTCGAACACCGGGGAGCTGTTTTTT; CDR3aa: CASSLQGSNTGELFF
d_gene: NA; j_gene: TRBJ2-7; abundance: NA; v_gene: TRBV6-5; CDR3nt: TGTGCCAGCAGTTACTCGGTACTACCCTACGAGCAGTACTTC; CDR3aa: CASSYSVLPYEQYF
d_gene: TRBD2; j_gene: TRBJ2-3; abundance: NA; v_gene: TRBV5-4; CDR3nt: TGTGCCAGCCGAGCGGGAGCTACGGTGAATACGCAGTATTTT; CDR3aa: CASRAGATVNTQYF
d_gene: NA; j_gene: TRBJ2-2; abundance: NA; v_gene: TRBV27; CDR3nt: TGTGCCAGCAGTATAGCCTTTGACACCGGGGAGCTGTTTTTT; CDR3aa: CASSIAFDTGELFF
d_gene: TRBD1; j_gene: TRBJ2-7; abundance: NA; v_gene: TRBV6-5; CDR3nt: TGTGCCAGCAGTCCCGGGGACAGCTACGAGCAGTACTTC; CDR3aa: CASSPGDSYEQYF
d_gene: NA; j_gene: TRBJ1-1; abundance: NA; v_gene: TRBV7-3; CDR3nt: TGTGCCAGCAGCCCAGGCATGAACACTGAAGCTTTCTTT; CDR3aa: CASSPGMNTEAFF
d_gene: TRBD1; j_gene: TRBJ1-2; abundance: NA; v_gene: TRBV6-5; CDR3nt: TGTGCCAGCAGTTACTCGAGACAGGGGGCAGACTATGGCTACACCTTC; CDR3aa: CASSYSRQGADYGYTF